The 15 T cell receptor beta chains listed next were all sequenced from one sample in a study of Ad26.COV2.S vaccination and SARS-CoV-2 variants. Treatment here: about 20 received Ad26.COV2.S at low or high dose, single or two shots; five or six received placebo; per-sample allocation not given. All samples were drawn on day 63, counting from the first vaccine or placebo injection. The data were produced by immunoSEQ multiplex PCR, yet TCRdb's version contains in-frame clones alone and is incomplete. The sample has more than 300,000 clones, around nine tenths seen once. The specimen was peripheral blood, collected in a trial of Ad26.COV2.S vaccine versus placebo. All receptors come from a person between 18 and 65 years old who received the Ad26.COV2.S COVID-19 vaccine or a placebo.

There are a few counts of this clone. V is TRBV30 and J is TRBJ2-5; D remains ambiguous. The CDR3 contains 13 residues. CDR1 and CDR2 (germline): GTSNPN, SVGIG (reference sequence). Trimming removed 2 bases from V and 1 base from J, with 8 bases in between. This chain's CDR3 is CAWSPPGQETQYF. The CDR3 DNA reads as TGTGCCTGGAGTCCTCCAGGCCAAGAGACCCAGTACTTC.

A few counts support this clone. The rearrangement links TRBV7-2 to TRBJ1-1, with TRBD1 matching over 7 bases. Losses at the gene ends were 1 base for V and 1 base for J; bases not matched to a gene: 6. The CDR3 is made up of 16 amino acids. Germline CDR1 reads SGHTA; CDR2 reads FQGNSA. The CDR3 sequence is CASSLGPGQTNTEAFF. The CDR3 bases are TGTGCCAGCAGCTTAGGGCCGGGACAGACGAACACTGAAGCTTTCTTT. The variable domain in full, completed from reference TRBV7-2 and TRBJ1-1, reads GAGVSQSPSNKVTEKGKDVELRCDPISGHTALYWYRQSLGQGLEFLIYFQGNSAPDKSGLPSDRFSAERTGGSVSTLTIQRTQQEDSAVYLCASSLGPGQTNTEAFFGQGTRLTVV.

The rearrangement joins TRBV5-4 to TRBJ1-2; no clear D gene. Germline-derived CDR1 and CDR2 are SGHNT and YYREEE (reference sequence). Trimming removed 5 bases at V and 3 bases at J, with 11 bases between. This CDR3 is built from 13 residues. CDR3 nucleotide sequence: TGTGCCAGCAGTTCGGAGGGTGACTATGGCTACACCTTC. Residues: CASSSEGDYGYTF.

The chain recombines TRBV25-1 with TRBJ2-3; D is perhaps TRBD2 (6 bases). The V end was cut by 3 bases, the J end by 4 bases, with 17 bases between. This CDR3 is built from 16 residues. CDR1 is MGHDK and CDR2 is SYGVNS in the germline V gene. CDR3 sequence (DNA): TGTGCCAGCAGTGATTTAACGGGGCGGGGTCCAGATACGCAGTATTTT. Protein sequence: CASSDLTGRGPDTQYF.

This clone was detected once. The chain joins TRBV9 to TRBJ2-3, with D tentatively TRBD1 (6 bases). Germline CDR1 SGDLS, CDR2 YYNGEE. The CDR3 length is 15 residues. Trimming removed 3 bases at V and 2 bases at J, with 13 bases between. CDR3 DNA sequence: TGTGCCAGCAGCGAGAGGGGGACATCCACAGATACGCAGTATTTT. Translated, it gives CASSERGTSTDTQYF.

This clone was seen many times. V is TRBV4-3 and J is TRBJ1-2; 7 bases map to TRBD1. CDR3 size: 15 residues. With 5 bases clipped from V and 0 bases from J, the junction kept 6 bases outside the gene matches. Germline values: CDR1 LGHNA, CDR2 YSLEER. The DNA for the CDR3 is TGCGCCAGCAGCGGCAGGGGGAAAGCTAACTATGGCTACACCTTC. It yields the protein CASSGRGKANYGYTF.

The CDR3 bases are TGTGCCAGCAGCGTGGGGAGCGGGACCCGCCTCGAGCAGTACTTC. Translating gives CASSVGSGTRLEQYF. The V and J genes are TRBV9 and TRBJ2-7; the match to TRBD2 covers 7 bases. V shed 2 bases, J shed 6 bases, and the junction held 11 bases outside the gene matches. Germline CDR1 reads SGDLS; CDR2 reads YYNGEE. The CDR3 has 15 residues.

The chain links TRBV5-6 to TRBJ2-2; unclear D gene. CDR3 length: 15 amino acids. Germline V gene data show CDR1 as SGHDT and CDR2 as YYEEEE. The V end lost 4 bases, the J end lost 2 bases, and 12 bases lay between the germline ends. The CDR3: CASSQGWGNTGELFF. CDR3 sequence (DNA): TGTGCCAGCAGCCAAGGGTGGGGTAACACCGGGGAGCTGTTTTTT.

DNA for the CDR3: TGTGCCAGCAGCTCCCAGGTGAACACTGAAGCTTTCTTT. Amino acids: CASSSQVNTEAFF. This chain connects TRBV7-2 to TRBJ1-1, with no clear D. CDR1 is SGHTA, CDR2 FQGNSA, per germline. The CDR3 contains 13 residues. V lost 4 bases to trimming and J lost 0 bases, with 6 bases between them.

The chain has TRBV28 and TRBJ2-1; 8 bases line up with TRBD2. The CDR3 loop spans 18 amino acids. V gave up 2 bases and J gave up 8 bases; unmatched junction bases: 17. Germline values: CDR1 MDHEN, CDR2 SYDVKM. The CDR3 nucleotides read TGTGCCAGCAGTTTAGAGAGCGGGAGAGCTTCACAATCGTATGAGCAGTTCTTC. As protein: CASSLESGRASQSYEQFF.

As to this clone: Other DNA sequences in the same sample also yield this CDR3. The chain couples TRBV7-9 to TRBJ1-5, with D unclear. CDR3 length equals 14 residues. In germline, CDR1 is SEHNR, CDR2 FQNEAQ (reference sequence). V lost 1 base and J 0 bases, leaving 4 bases between the germline ends. CDR3 in DNA: TGTGCCAGCAGCTTAGGAGATAGCAATCAGCCCCAGCATTTT. Translation gives CASSLGDSNQPQHF.

Concerning this clone: This sample includes further DNA sequences coding for the same CDR3. This sequence joins TRBV18 and TRBJ2-7, with D perhaps matching TRBD1 (5 bases). This CDR3 contains 13 residues. Germline V gene lookup returns CDR1 KGHSH and CDR2 LQKENI. V was shortened by 3 bases and J by 1 base, with 7 bases between the two germline ends. The CDR3 nucleotides read TGTGCCAGCTCACCTCAGGGTTCCTACGAGCAGTACTTC. Its translation: CASSPQGSYEQYF. Combining the CDR3 with reference TRBV18 and TRBJ2-7 gives the whole variable domain NAGVMQNPRHLVRRRGQEARLRCSPMKGHSHVYWYRQLPEEGLKFMVYLQKENIIDESGMPKERFSAEFPKEGPSILRIQQVVRGDSAAYFCASSPQGSYEQYFGPGTRLTVT.

The V and J genes are TRBV10-1 and TRBJ2-1; 9 positions agree with TRBD2. Germline V CDR1 and CDR2: WNHNN, SYGVQD (reference sequence). The V and J ends lost 8 bases and 6 bases, in that order; junction bases with no gene match: 8. The CDR3 is made up of 14 amino acids. CDR3 DNA sequence: TGCGCCAGCTGTATAGCGGGAGCCTGCAATGAGCAGTTCTTC. Protein sequence: CASCIAGACNEQFF.

The gene calls are TRBV3-1 (or the pseudogene TRBV3-2) and TRBJ2-5; D is unclear. Between the trimmed V and J ends, which lost 0 bases and 5 bases, there was a span of 10 bases. The CDR3 is 14 amino acids. In germline, CDR1 is LGHDT, CDR2 YNNKEL (reference sequence). This chain's CDR3 is CASSQDTVRETQYF. CDR3 DNA: TGTGCCAGCAGCCAAGACACGGTTCGGGAGACCCAGTACTTC.

The chain uses TRBV6-5 and TRBJ1-2; D perhaps matches TRBD1 (5 bases). The CDR3 extends over 14 amino acids. Between the trimmed V and J ends, which lost 4 bases and 7 bases, there was a span of 16 bases. Germline V gives CDR1 MNHEY, CDR2 SVGAGI. The CDR3 DNA reads as TGTGCCAGCAGTTCGGGTGTCCAGGGTGGTGGCTACACCTTC. Encoded protein: CASSSGVQGGGYTF.